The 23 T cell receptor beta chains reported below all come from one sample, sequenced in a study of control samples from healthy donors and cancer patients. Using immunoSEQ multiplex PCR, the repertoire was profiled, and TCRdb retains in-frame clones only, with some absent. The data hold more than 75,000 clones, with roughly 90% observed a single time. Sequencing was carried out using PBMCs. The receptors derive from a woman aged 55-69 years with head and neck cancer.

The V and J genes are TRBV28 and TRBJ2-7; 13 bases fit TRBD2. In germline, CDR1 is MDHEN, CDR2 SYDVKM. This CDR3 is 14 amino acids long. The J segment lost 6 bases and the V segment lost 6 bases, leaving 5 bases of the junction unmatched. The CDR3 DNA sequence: TGTGCCAGCAGGCTACTAGCGGGAGGGAGCGAGCAGTACTTC. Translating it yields CASRLLAGGSEQYF.

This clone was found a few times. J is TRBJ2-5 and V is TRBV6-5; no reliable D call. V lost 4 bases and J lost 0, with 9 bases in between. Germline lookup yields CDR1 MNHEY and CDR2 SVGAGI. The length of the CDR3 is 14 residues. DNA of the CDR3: TGTGCCAGCAGTTTTGAGGCCAACCAAGAGACCCAGTACTTC. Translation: CASSFEANQETQYF.

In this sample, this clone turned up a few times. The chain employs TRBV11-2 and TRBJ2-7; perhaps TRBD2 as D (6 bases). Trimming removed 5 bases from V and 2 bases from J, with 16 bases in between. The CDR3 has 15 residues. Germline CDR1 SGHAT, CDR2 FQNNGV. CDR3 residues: CASSTQIAEPYEQYF. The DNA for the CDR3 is TGTGCCAGCAGCACTCAAATAGCGGAGCCCTACGAGCAGTACTTC.

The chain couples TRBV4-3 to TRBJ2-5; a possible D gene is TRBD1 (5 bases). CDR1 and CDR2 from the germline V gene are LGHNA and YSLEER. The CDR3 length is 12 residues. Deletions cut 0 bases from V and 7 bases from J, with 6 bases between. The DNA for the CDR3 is TGCGCCAGCAGCCAAGATAGGGGGACCCAGTACTTC. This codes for CASSQDRGTQYF.

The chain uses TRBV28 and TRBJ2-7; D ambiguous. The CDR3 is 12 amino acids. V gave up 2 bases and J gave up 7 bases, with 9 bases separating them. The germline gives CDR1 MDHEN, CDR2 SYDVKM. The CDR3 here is CASSLRAREQYF. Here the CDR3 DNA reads TGTGCCAGCAGTTTACGGGCGAGAGAGCAGTACTTC.

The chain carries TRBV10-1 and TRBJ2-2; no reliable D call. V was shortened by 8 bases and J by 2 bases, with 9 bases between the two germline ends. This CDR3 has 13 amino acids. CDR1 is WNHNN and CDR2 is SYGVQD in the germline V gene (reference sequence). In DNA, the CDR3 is TGCGCCAGCGGCGAGCGAAACACCGGGGAGCTGTTTTTT. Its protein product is CASGERNTGELFF.

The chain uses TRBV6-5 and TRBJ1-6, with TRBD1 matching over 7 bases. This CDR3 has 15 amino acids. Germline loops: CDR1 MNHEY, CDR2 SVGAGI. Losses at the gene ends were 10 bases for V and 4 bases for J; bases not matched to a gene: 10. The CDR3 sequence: CATTGTAGYNSPLHF. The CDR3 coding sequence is TGTGCCACCACCGGGACAGCGGGGTATAATTCACCCCTCCACTTT.

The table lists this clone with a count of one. The CDR3 DNA is TGTGCCAGCAGTGAGGGCCCTAGCGGGAGGGCCGCAGATACGCAGTATTTT. This encodes CASSEGPSGRAADTQYF. The V and J genes are TRBV2 and TRBJ2-3, with 12 bases that match TRBD2. Trimming took 3 bases from V and 4 from J; bases not matched to a gene: 8. There are 17 residues in the CDR3. The germline V gene has CDR1 SNHLY and CDR2 FYNNEI.

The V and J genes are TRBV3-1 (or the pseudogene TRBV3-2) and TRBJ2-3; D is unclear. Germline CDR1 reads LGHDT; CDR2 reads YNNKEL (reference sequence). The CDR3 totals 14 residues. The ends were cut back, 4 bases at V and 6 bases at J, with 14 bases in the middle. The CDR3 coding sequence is TGTGCCAGCAGCCCTTATTCTAGATGGGATACGCAGTATTTT. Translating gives CASSPYSRWDTQYF.

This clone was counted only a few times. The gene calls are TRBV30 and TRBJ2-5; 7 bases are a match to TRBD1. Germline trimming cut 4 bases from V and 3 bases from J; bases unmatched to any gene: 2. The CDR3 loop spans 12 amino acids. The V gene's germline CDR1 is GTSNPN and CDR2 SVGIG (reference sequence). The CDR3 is CAWTQGKETQYF. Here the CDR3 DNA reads TGTGCCTGGACACAGGGGAAAGAGACCCAGTACTTC. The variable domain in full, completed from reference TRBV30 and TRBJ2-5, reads SQTIHQWPATLVQPVGSPLSLECTVEGTSNPNLYWYRQAAGRGLQLLFYSVGIGQISSEVPQNLSASRPQDRQFILSSKKLLLSDSGFYLCAWTQGKETQYFGPGTRLLVL.

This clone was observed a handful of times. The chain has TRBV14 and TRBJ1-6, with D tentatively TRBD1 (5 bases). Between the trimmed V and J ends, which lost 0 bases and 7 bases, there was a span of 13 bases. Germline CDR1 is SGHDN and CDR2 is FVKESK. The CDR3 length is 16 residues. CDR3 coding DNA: TGTGCCAGCAGCCAAGATCTATCAGGGTTGAATTCACCCCTCCACTTT. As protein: CASSQDLSGLNSPLHF. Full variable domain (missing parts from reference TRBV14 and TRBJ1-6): EAGVTQFPSHSVIEKGQTVTLRCDPISGHDNLYWYRRVMGKEIKFLLHFVKESKQDESGMPNNRFLAERTGGTYSTLKVQPAELEDSGVYFCASSQDLSGLNSPLHFGNGTRLTVT.

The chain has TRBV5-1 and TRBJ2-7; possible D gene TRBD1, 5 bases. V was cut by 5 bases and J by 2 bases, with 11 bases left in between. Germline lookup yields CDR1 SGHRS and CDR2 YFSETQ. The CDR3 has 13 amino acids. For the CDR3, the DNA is TGCGCCAGCAGTACCGGCAGGGCCTACGAGCAGTACTTC. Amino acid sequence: CASSTGRAYEQYF.

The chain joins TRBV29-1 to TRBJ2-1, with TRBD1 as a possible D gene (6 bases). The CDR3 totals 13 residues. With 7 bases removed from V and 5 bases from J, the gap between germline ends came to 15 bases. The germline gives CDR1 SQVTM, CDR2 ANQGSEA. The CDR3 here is CSENTGIDNEQFF. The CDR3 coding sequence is TGCAGCGAGAACACAGGGATCGACAATGAGCAGTTCTTC.

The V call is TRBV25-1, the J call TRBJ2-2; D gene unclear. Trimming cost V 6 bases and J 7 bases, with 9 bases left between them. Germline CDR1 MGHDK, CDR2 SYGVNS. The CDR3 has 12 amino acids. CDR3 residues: CASRASGGELFF. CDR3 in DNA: TGTGCCAGCAGAGCCTCAGGCGGGGAGCTGTTTTTT.

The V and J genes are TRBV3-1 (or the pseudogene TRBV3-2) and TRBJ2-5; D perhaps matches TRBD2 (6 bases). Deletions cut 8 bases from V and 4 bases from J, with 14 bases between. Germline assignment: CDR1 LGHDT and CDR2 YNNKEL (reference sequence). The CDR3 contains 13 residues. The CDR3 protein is CASGSGGSETQYF. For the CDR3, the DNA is TGTGCCAGCGGCTCCGGGGGTTCAGAGACCCAGTACTTC.

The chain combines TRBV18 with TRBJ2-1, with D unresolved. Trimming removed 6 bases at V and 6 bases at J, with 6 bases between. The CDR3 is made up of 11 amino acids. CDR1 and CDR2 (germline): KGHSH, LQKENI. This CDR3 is CASSLVNEQFF. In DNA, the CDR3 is TGTGCCAGCTCCCTCGTCAATGAGCAGTTCTTC.

CDR3 nucleotides: TGTGCCAGTAGTCCCCCGACAACTGCTTGGCATGGCTACACCTTC. Translating gives CASSPPTTAWHGYTF. The chain employs TRBV19 and TRBJ1-2, with D unclear. The CDR3 is 15 residues long. CDR1 LNHDA and CDR2 SQIVND come from the germline V gene (reference sequence). Trimming removed 5 bases from V and 6 bases from J, with 19 bases in between. Full variable domain (outside the CDR3, taken from reference TRBV19 and TRBJ1-2): DGGITQSPKYLFRKEGQNVTLSCEQNLNHDAMYWYRQDPGQGLRLIYYSQIVNDFQKGDIAEGYSVSREKKESFPLTVTSAQKNPTAFYLCASSPPTTAWHGYTFGSGTRLTVV.

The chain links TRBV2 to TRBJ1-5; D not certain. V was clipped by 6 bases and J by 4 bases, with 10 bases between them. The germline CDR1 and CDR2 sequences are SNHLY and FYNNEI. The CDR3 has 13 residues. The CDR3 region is CASRLTGNQPQHF. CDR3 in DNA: TGTGCCAGCAGACTTACGGGGAATCAGCCCCAGCATTTT.

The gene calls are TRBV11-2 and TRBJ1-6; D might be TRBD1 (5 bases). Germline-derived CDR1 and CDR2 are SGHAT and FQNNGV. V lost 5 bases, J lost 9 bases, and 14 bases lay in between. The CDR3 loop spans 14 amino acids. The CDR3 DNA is TGTGCCAGCAGCCCGGGGCGGCTTAGTTCACCCCTCCACTTT. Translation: CASSPGRLSSPLHF.

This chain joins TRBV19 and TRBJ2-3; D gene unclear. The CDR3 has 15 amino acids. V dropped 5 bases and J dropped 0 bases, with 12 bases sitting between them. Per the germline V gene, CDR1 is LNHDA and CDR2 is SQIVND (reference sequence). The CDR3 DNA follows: TGTGCCAGTAGTTTCAGGACGGATAGCACAGATACGCAGTATTTT. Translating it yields CASSFRTDSTDTQYF.

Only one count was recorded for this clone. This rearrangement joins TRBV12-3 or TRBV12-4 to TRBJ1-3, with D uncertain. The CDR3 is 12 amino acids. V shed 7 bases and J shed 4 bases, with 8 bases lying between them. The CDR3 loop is CASTPGGNTIYF. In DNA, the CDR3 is TGTGCCAGCACCCCGGGGGGAAACACCATATATTTT.

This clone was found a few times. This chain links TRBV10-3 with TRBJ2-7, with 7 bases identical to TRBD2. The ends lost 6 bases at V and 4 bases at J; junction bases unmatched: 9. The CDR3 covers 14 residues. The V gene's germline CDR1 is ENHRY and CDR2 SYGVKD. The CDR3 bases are TGTGCCATCAGGAAAGGTGCTAGCGGATACGAGCAGTACTTC. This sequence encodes CAIRKGASGYEQYF.

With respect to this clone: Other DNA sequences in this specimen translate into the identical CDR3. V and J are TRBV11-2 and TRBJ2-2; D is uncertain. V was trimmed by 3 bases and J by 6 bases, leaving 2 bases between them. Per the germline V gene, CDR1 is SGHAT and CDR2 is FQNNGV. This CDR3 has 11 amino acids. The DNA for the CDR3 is TGTGCCAGCAGCTTCCCCGGGGAGCTGTTTTTT. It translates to CASSFPGELFF.